A selection of T cell receptor beta chains follows, all from one sample in a study of cytomegalovirus exposure and HLA in healthy donors. Method: immunoSEQ multiplex PCR; TCRdb's copy keeps in-frame clones and lacks some. The data show roughly 280,000 clones, roughly two thirds seen once. Sequenced material: PBMCs. These receptors all stem from a female donor in good health and CMV-seronegative. CDR3s include the opening cysteine and the closing phenylalanine or tryptophan. A D gene is named only where the DNA matches it firmly. Size values are once, few and many counts, or a class for expanded clones, and some rows have none.

clone_size	v_call	j_call	d_call	cdr3_nt	cdr3_aa
.	TRBV11-2	TRBJ2-7	TRBD2	TGTGCCAGCAGCTTTATCGGGGAGGGGACTAGGGGCGAGCAGTACTTC	CASSFIGEGTRGEQYF
.	TRBV6-5	TRBJ1-2	TRBD1	TGTGCCAGCAGCCCGGTAAGGGGGCTTGCTGGCTACACCTTC	CASSPVRGLAGYTF
.	TRBV10-3	TRBJ2-7	TRBD1	TGTGCCATCAGCAGGGACAGGGAGGCCTACGAGCAGTACTTC	CAISRDREAYEQYF
.	TRBV19	TRBJ1-2	.	TGTGCCAGTAGCCGCGGGGCGACTAACTATGGCTACACCTTC	CASSRGATNYGYTF
.	TRBV5-1	TRBJ1-1	.	TGCGCCAGCAGCTCCCAACCGGGCACTGAAGCTTTCTTT	CASSSQPGTEAFF
few	TRBV5-1	TRBJ1-4	.	TGCGCCAGCAGTGTGGGGGCGGGTGAAAAACTGTTTTTT	CASSVGAGEKLFF
.	TRBV27	TRBJ2-7	.	TGTGCCAGCAGTTTACCCCGACGGGGCGAGCAGTACTTC	CASSLPRRGEQYF
few	TRBV29-1	TRBJ1-1	.	TGCAGCGCCGCCAAGGACATGAACACTGAAGCTTTCTTT	CSAAKDMNTEAFF
once	TRBV6-5	TRBJ2-1	.	TGTGCCACCCGGGAGAAGGGACTTAAGTTCTTC	CATREKGLKFF
.	TRBV25-1	TRBJ1-5	.	TGTGCCAGCAGTGGGAGGGGACAGCCCCAGCATTTT	CASSGRGQPQHF
once	TRBV5-4	TRBJ2-1	.	TGTGCCAGCAGCTTGGGGGCTAGCGCCAGGGGGTCCAATGAGCAGTTCTTC	CASSLGASARGSNEQFF
.	TRBV11-2	TRBJ1-2	.	TGTGCCAGCAGCGATCACAGGGCAACGAACTATGGCTACACCTTC	CASSDHRATNYGYTF
few	TRBV5-1	TRBJ1-4	.	TGCGCCAGCAGTGGGGGGAGCTTTAATGAAAAACTGTTTTTT	CASSGGSFNEKLFF
.	TRBV7-8	TRBJ2-3	.	TGTGCCAGCCGCTTACAGGGAAAACTTCGCACAGATACGCAGTATTTT	CASRLQGKLRTDTQYF
.	TRBV7-9	TRBJ2-7	.	TGTGCCAGCAGCTTAGTCGCGACAGTAGAAGAGCAGTACTTC	CASSLVATVEEQYF
.	TRBV28	TRBJ2-1	TRBD2	TGTGCCATCAAGGGGGTTAGCGGGATGGGCTCCTACAATGAGCAGTTCTTC	CAIKGVSGMGSYNEQFF
.	TRBV7-8	TRBJ2-2	.	TGTGCCAGCAGCTTAAGTCTAGCCGAAAACACCGGGGAGCTGTTTTTT	CASSLSLAENTGELFF
.	TRBV18	TRBJ1-4	TRBD1	TGTGCCAGCTCACCGGACAGGGGGGATGAAAAACTGTTTTTT	CASSPDRGDEKLFF
.	TRBV4-1	TRBJ2-5	TRBD2	TGCGCCAGCAGCCAAGAGGGACTAGCCGAGACCCAGTACTTC	CASSQEGLAETQYF
once	TRBV7-9	TRBJ2-3	.	TGTGCCAGCAGCTTAGGTCTTGCGGTTGACCTCACAGATACGCAGTATTTT	CASSLGLAVDLTDTQYF
once	TRBV27	TRBJ2-7	TRBD2	TGTGCCAGGGACCTAGCGGGAGTTTACGAGCAGTACTTC	CARDLAGVYEQYF
.	TRBV27	TRBJ1-5	.	TGTGCCAGCAGAATCCAGGGGCCGGGCAATCAGCCCCAGCATTTT	CASRIQGPGNQPQHF
few	TRBV20-1	TRBJ2-5	.	TGCAGTGCCCCCAAGGGGGAGACCCAGTACTTC	CSAPKGETQYF
.	TRBV5-8	TRBJ2-1	.	TGTGCCAGCCCCCGGGGTGAGGTGGTCAATGAGCAGTTCTTC	CASPRGEVVNEQFF
.	TRBV10-2	TRBJ1-1	.	TGCGCCAGCAGTCGGGGACAGAACACTGAAGCTTTCTTT	CASSRGQNTEAFF
.	TRBV5-5	TRBJ2-5	TRBD2	TGTGCCAGCAGCAATTCCGGGACTAGTATTCGAGAGACCCAGTACTTC	CASSNSGTSIRETQYF
.	TRBV6-1	TRBJ2-7	TRBD1	TGTGCCAGCAGTGGCTTTACAGGGGGCGCTGGTCACGAGCAGTACTTC	CASSGFTGGAGHEQYF
.	TRBV4-1	TRBJ1-6	.	TGCGCCAGCAGCCAAGTCGGGTCACCCCTCCACTTT	CASSQVGSPLHF
.	TRBV29-1	TRBJ2-5	.	TGCAGCGTTGAAAGGGGAGAGACCCAGTACTTC	CSVERGETQYF
few	TRBV27	TRBJ2-7	TRBD2	TGTGCCAGCAGTTTGACTAGCGGGGTGTACGAGCAGTACTTC	CASSLTSGVYEQYF
.	TRBV28	TRBJ2-7	TRBD2	TGTGCCAGCAGCCCGGGACTAGCGGGAGACACCTACGAGCAGTACTTC	CASSPGLAGDTYEQYF
.	TRBV6-1	TRBJ1-3	TRBD1	TGTGCCAGCAGTTCAACGACAGGGACTGGAAACACCATATATTTT	CASSSTTGTGNTIYF
.	TRBV5-1	TRBJ2-2	.	TGCGCCAGCAGCCTTAACACCGGGGAGCTGTTTTTT	CASSLNTGELFF
.	TRBV9	TRBJ1-3	TRBD1	TGTGCCAGCAGCGTTAGGACAGGCGGATCTGGAAACACCATATATTTT	CASSVRTGGSGNTIYF
.	TRBV2	TRBJ2-7	TRBD2	TGTGCCAGCAGGCCCCAGGGAGGGTATTACGAGCAGTACTTC	CASRPQGGYYEQYF
.	TRBV9	TRBJ2-2	TRBD2	TGTGCCAGCAGCGATCTAGCGGGGATCAACACCGGGGAGCTGTTTTTT	CASSDLAGINTGELFF
.	TRBV5-6	TRBJ2-5	.	TGTGCCAGCAGACGCGACATTCAAGAGACCCAGTACTTC	CASRRDIQETQYF
.	TRBV11-2	TRBJ2-7	TRBD1	TGTGCCAGCAGCTTAGACGCGCCGGGACAGGGTGCCTACGAGCAGTACTTC	CASSLDAPGQGAYEQYF
.	TRBV28	TRBJ1-6	.	TGTGCCAGCAGTTTCAACAGGGCGAGATATTCACCCCTCCACTTT	CASSFNRARYSPLHF
.	TRBV6-1	TRBJ2-2	TRBD1	TGTGCCAGCAGTCACTCACAGGGGACCGGGGAGCTGTTTTTT	CASSHSQGTGELFF
.	TRBV14	TRBJ2-2	TRBD2	TGTGCCAGCAGCCAGAGGACTAGCGGGAACGGGGAGCTGTTTTTT	CASSQRTSGNGELFF
.	TRBV2	TRBJ2-6	TRBD2	TGTGCCAGCAGTGAAGGAATGGGACTAGCGGGAGGGATGACTGGGGCCAACGTCCTGACTTTC	CASSEGMGLAGGMTGANVLTF